The 7 T cell receptor beta chains below all came from one sample that was sequenced in a study of shared clonotypes between healthy human individuals. Sequenced by immunoSEQ multiplex PCR; TCRdb stores in-frame clones only, minus some. This repertoire shows approximately 460,000 clones, roughly three quarters found once; its top ten account for more than 10%. The sample consisted of PBMCs. The receptors were sampled from a woman in her thirties or forties in good health. Some clones in this sample may be carry-over from other donors' samples.

The gene calls are TRBV19 and TRBJ2-5, with unresolved D. The V end was cut by 3 bases, the J end by 1 base, with 6 bases between. This CDR3 comprises 13 residues. Germline V gene data show CDR1 as LNHDA and CDR2 as SQIVND (reference sequence). The CDR3 DNA sequence: TGTGCCAGTAGTATCGGCACCCAAGAGACCCAGTACTTC. As protein: CASSIGTQETQYF.

V usage is TRBV28 and J usage is TRBJ2-7; 7 nucleotides line up with TRBD2. Looked up from germline, CDR1 is MDHEN and CDR2 is SYDVKM. The CDR3 runs 15 residues. With V trimmed by 2 bases and J by 3 bases, 7 bases remained unmatched. CDR3 DNA: TGTGCCAGCAGTTTACCTGGGGGGGGATTCTACGAGCAGTACTTC. It codes for CASSLPGGGFYEQYF.

The table lists this clone with many counts. Other DNA sequences from this sample encode an identical CDR3 as well. The rearrangement links TRBV28 to TRBJ2-3, with TRBD2 identical over 7 bases. The CDR3 length is 16 residues. CDR1 and CDR2 from the germline V gene are MDHEN and SYDVKM. The ends lost 1 base at V and 2 bases at J; junction bases unmatched: 6. Here the CDR3 DNA reads TGTGCCAGCAGTTTATCGCGAGCGGGATCCACAGATACGCAGTATTTT. Protein product: CASSLSRAGSTDTQYF.

The chain joins TRBV9 to TRBJ2-2; TRBD2 agrees at 15 bases. The CDR3 is 17 residues long. Germline V lookup: CDR1 SGDLS, CDR2 YYNGEE. After removal of 4 bases from V and 4 bases from J, the junction contained 5 bases not matched to a gene. CDR3 loop: CASSLGLAGGATGELFF. CDR3 bases: TGTGCCAGCAGCTTGGGACTAGCGGGAGGTGCCACCGGGGAGCTGTTTTTT.

This clone was observed once. A read error is likely here: a far larger clone is one base away. The rearrangement joins TRBV29-1 to TRBJ2-7; 9 bases agree with TRBD2. Germline V gene data show CDR1 as SQVTM and CDR2 as ANQGSEA. The CDR3 contains 13 residues. V shed 2 bases, J shed 6 bases, and the junction held 5 bases outside the gene matches. CDR3 sequence (DNA): TGCAGCGTTGAATTTAGCGGGAGATCCGAGCAGTACTTC. Translation gives CSVEFSGRSEQYF.

This chain joins TRBV19 and TRBJ1-5; D uncertain. Germline CDR1 LNHDA, CDR2 SQIVND (reference sequence). CDR3 size: 14 residues. V shed 4 bases and J shed 1 base, with 8 bases lying between them. The CDR3 nucleotides read TGTGCCAGTAGTACCACCCGGAGCAATCAGCCCCAGCATTTT. This sequence encodes CASSTTRSNQPQHF.

The chain carries TRBV25-1 and TRBJ2-7; 10 bases fit TRBD2. The trim removed 4 bases at V and 7 bases at J, leaving 10 bases unmatched. CDR1 and CDR2 from the germline V gene are MGHDK and SYGVNS. The CDR3 has 15 amino acids. CDR3 DNA sequence: TGTGCCAGCAGTGGATTAGCGGGAGGATTGGGGGAGCAGTACTTC. Amino acids: CASSGLAGGLGEQYF.